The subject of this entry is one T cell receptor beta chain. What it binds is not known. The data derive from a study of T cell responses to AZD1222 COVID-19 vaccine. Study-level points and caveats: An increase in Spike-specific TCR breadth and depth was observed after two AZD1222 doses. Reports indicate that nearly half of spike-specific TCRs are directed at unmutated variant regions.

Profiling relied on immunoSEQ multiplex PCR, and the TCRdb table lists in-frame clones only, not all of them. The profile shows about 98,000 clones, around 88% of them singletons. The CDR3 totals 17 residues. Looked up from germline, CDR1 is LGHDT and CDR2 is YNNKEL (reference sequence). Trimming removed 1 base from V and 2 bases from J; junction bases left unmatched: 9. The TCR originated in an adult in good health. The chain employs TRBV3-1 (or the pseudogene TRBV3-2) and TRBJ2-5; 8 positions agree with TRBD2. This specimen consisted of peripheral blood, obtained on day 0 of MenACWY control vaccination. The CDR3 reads CASSQGGAGGGQETQYF. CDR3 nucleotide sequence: TGTGCCAGCAGCCAAGGAGGCGCGGGGGGAGGGCAAGAGACCCAGTACTTC.